This TCR beta chain appears in the sequencing data of a study of T-cell memory formation after mild COVID-19. A few counts support this clonotype. Its antigen remains unidentified. CDR1 is DFQATT and CDR2 is SNEGSKA in the germline V gene (reference sequence). CDR3 length equals 14 residues. The ends were cut back, 6 bases at V and 0 bases at J, with 14 bases in the middle. Study-wide results and limits: Shrinking CD4+ clones resided mostly in CM and EM, and CD8+ ones in EMRA. The appearance of some responding clones in pre-infection memory suggested that cross-reactive memory joined.

MiXCR, applied by TCRdb to the 5' RACE reads, yields one record per CDR3 protein. The sample records roughly 50,000 distinct CDR3 sequences, about 12% being singletons. The chain has TRBV20-1 and TRBJ1-2; maybe TRBD1 (6 bases). This clonotype was sampled from a man younger than 35 who had mild COVID-19 (a few samples of this study predate the infection). Cell type and time point are not known. Sequences were obtained from PBMCs or a T cell subset sorted from them (not recorded which). The CDR3 DNA reads as TGCAGTGCCGCACAGGGAACGGCTAACTATGGCTACACCTTC. This encodes CSAAQGTANYGYTF.